This T cell receptor beta chain stems from a study of shared clonotypes between healthy human individuals. The assay was immunoSEQ multiplex PCR, and TCRdb's table has in-frame clones only and misses some. The table shows around 1.1 million clones, with roughly 77% occurring only once. V shed 4 bases, J shed 6 bases, and the junction held 6 bases outside the gene matches. Germline CDR1 reads SGHRS; CDR2 reads YFSETQ. The CDR3 is 14 residues long. A CD45RA+ naive subset and a CD45RA-negative memory subset were split from CD4+ cells. The clonotype was recovered from a man between 18 and 35 years old in good health. Some clones in this sample may be carry-over from other donors' samples. V usage is TRBV5-1 and J usage is TRBJ2-1; TRBD2 matches at 8 bases. The source material was memory CD4+ T cells from PBMCs. Subset described: CD45RA-negative fraction. The CDR3 spells CASSELAAINEQFF. The CDR3 coding sequence is TGCGCCAGCAGCGAACTAGCGGCTATCAATGAGCAGTTCTTC.